This passage covers 13 T cell receptor beta chains from one sample sequenced in a study of blood T cell repertoires in COVID-19. Method: immunoSEQ multiplex PCR; TCRdb's copy keeps in-frame clones and lacks some. This sample has 200,000 to 250,000 clones, with less than 85% found just once. Material for sequencing was peripheral blood. These receptors originate from a woman in her 70s with acute or convalescent COVID-19.

V and J are TRBV27 and TRBJ2-4, with TRBD2 matching 16 bases. The V segment lost 5 bases and the J segment 3 bases; nucleotides outside the gene matches: 7. Germline V gene sequence: CDR1 MNHEY, CDR2 SMNVEV (reference sequence). This CDR3 has 18 residues. CDR3 nucleotide sequence: TGTGCCAGCAGTCAGGGACTAGCGGGAGGGAATCTCAAAAACATTCAGTACTTC. Protein: CASSQGLAGGNLKNIQYF.

This clone has only one observation. Other DNA sequences within the sample encode an identical CDR3. V gene TRBV28 combines with J gene TRBJ1-5; tentative D call: TRBD1 (6 bases). CDR1 MDHEN and CDR2 SYDVKM come from the germline V gene. This CDR3 region has 14 residues. Trimming removed 7 bases from V and 0 bases from J, with 10 bases in between. Written as DNA, the CDR3 is TGTGCCAGCACAACAGGGTATAGCAATCAGCCCCAGCATTTT. It is translated as CASTTGYSNQPQHF.

The J gene is TRBJ2-7, the V gene TRBV30; tentatively, D is TRBD1 (6 bases). This CDR3 spans 13 amino acids. V dropped 1 base and J dropped 3 bases, with 10 bases sitting between them. Per germline, CDR1 GTSNPN and CDR2 SVGIG (reference sequence). The CDR3 spells CAWSGQEYYEQYF. CDR3 sequence (DNA): TGTGCCTGGAGTGGACAGGAGTACTACGAGCAGTACTTC.

This clone was counted between two and nine times. The chain is built from TRBV6-6 and TRBJ1-2, with 7 bases matching TRBD1. From germline, CDR1 is MNHNY and CDR2 SVGAGI (reference sequence). The CDR3 loop spans 16 amino acids. Trimming took 5 bases from V and 0 from J; bases not matched to a gene: 9. CDR3: CASSRRQGVANYGYTF. For the CDR3, the DNA is TGTGCCAGCAGTCGACGACAGGGTGTTGCTAACTATGGCTACACCTTC.

The chain joins TRBV5-1 to TRBJ2-7, with 9 bases identical to TRBD1. Per the germline V gene, CDR1 is SGHRS and CDR2 is YFSETQ. The length of the CDR3 is 15 residues. J lost 2 bases, V lost 5 bases, and 8 bases had no gene match. Written as DNA, the CDR3 is TGCGCCAGCAGGAGGCCGGGACAGGGACCCTACGAGCAGTACTTC. As protein: CASRRPGQGPYEQYF.

The chain carries TRBV5-1 and TRBJ1-5; perhaps TRBD1 as D (5 bases). The V end was cut by 4 bases, the J end by 0 bases, with 8 bases between. Germline assignment: CDR1 SGHRS and CDR2 YFSETQ. This CDR3 contains 14 residues. CDR3 DNA sequence: TGCGCCAGCAGCCCCCAGGGTAGCAATCAGCCCCAGCATTTT. Its protein product is CASSPQGSNQPQHF.

This clone was observed a handful of times. The chain uses TRBV3-1 (or the pseudogene TRBV3-2) and TRBJ2-7; 7 positions match TRBD2. CDR3 length: 15 residues. Germline V gene sequence: CDR1 LGHDT, CDR2 YNNKEL (reference sequence). Unmatched junction bases numbered 8, after V lost 2 bases and J lost 4 bases. The CDR3 reads CASSQSGGGRYEQYF. CDR3 DNA: TGTGCCAGCAGCCAATCGGGGGGAGGTAGATACGAGCAGTACTTC.

The V call is TRBV28, the J call TRBJ2-2, with 7 bases matching TRBD1. The CDR3 consists of 14 residues. CDR1 and CDR2 (germline): MDHEN, SYDVKM. Unmatched junction bases numbered 6, after V lost 5 bases and J lost 6 bases. The CDR3 loop reads CASSRAGTAGELFF. In nucleotides, the CDR3 is TGTGCCAGCAGTCGAGCCGGGACAGCCGGGGAGCTGTTTTTT. Full variable domain (outside the CDR3, taken from reference TRBV28 and TRBJ2-2): DVKVTQSSRYLVKRTGEKVFLECVQDMDHENMFWYRQDPGLGLRLIYFSYDVKMKEKGDIPEGYSVSREKKERFSLILESASTNQTSMYLCASSRAGTAGELFFGEGSRLTVL.

This chain links TRBV19 with TRBJ2-2; possibly TRBD2 for D (7 bases). V gave up 3 bases and J gave up 6 bases, with 17 bases separating them. The CDR3 contains 16 residues. Germline values: CDR1 LNHDA, CDR2 SQIVND (reference sequence). The CDR3 loop is CASSITGRGAAGELFF. The DNA for the CDR3 is TGTGCCAGTAGTATTACGGGTCGGGGGGCCGCCGGGGAGCTGTTTTTT.

V usage is TRBV19 and J usage is TRBJ2-2, with 13 positions matching TRBD2. Germline CDR1 is LNHDA and CDR2 is SQIVND (reference sequence). CDR3 length: 17 amino acids. The trim removed 5 bases at V and 6 bases at J, leaving 9 bases unmatched. The CDR3 bases are TGTGCCAGTAGTGCCAGGACTAGCGGGAGAGGAGCCGGGGAGCTGTTTTTT. This encodes CASSARTSGRGAGELFF.

The chain combines TRBV5-5 with TRBJ1-1, with D perhaps TRBD1 (6 bases). Germline-derived CDR1 and CDR2 are SGHKS and YYEKEE (reference sequence). Trimming took 3 bases from V and 6 from J, leaving 15 bases between them. The CDR3 runs to 14 residues. CDR3 bases: TGTGCCAGCAGCTCAAGGGGGGGGTCGTCTGAAGCTTTCTTT. It is translated as CASSSRGGSSEAFF. The full variable domain, in which reference TRBV5-5 and TRBJ1-1 provide the parts outside the CDR3, is DAGVTQSPTHLIKTRGQQVTLRCSPISGHKSVSWYQQVLGQGPQFIFQYYEKEERGRGNFPDRFSARQFPNYSSELNVNALLLGDSALYLCASSSRGGSSEAFFGQGTRLTVV.

V is TRBV28 and J is TRBJ1-1; D is possibly TRBD1 (6 bases). Looked up from germline, CDR1 is MDHEN and CDR2 is SYDVKM. V shed 5 bases and J shed 4 bases, with 17 bases lying between them. CDR3 size: 15 residues. CDR3 sequence (DNA): TGTGCCAGCAGTCGGTACAGGGTGGCGGGCACTGAAGCTTTCTTT. Its translation is CASSRYRVAGTEAFF. Full variable domain (outside the CDR3, taken from reference TRBV28 and TRBJ1-1): DVKVTQSSRYLVKRTGEKVFLECVQDMDHENMFWYRQDPGLGLRLIYFSYDVKMKEKGDIPEGYSVSREKKERFSLILESASTNQTSMYLCASSRYRVAGTEAFFGQGTRLTVV.

This clone was detected a few times. The rearrangement uses TRBV3-1 (or the pseudogene TRBV3-2) and TRBJ2-4; 9 bases agree with TRBD1. Germline V gene sequence: CDR1 LGHDT, CDR2 YNNKEL (reference sequence). CDR3 size: 15 residues. V lost 8 bases, J lost 1 base, and 6 bases stayed unmatched. The CDR3 sequence: CASGQGNAAKNIQYF. The DNA of the CDR3 is TGTGCCAGCGGACAGGGGAACGCGGCCAAAAACATTCAGTACTTC.